The 27 T cell receptor beta chains given below trace back to one sample, sequenced in a study of T cells expressing NK-cell markers. TCRdb reprocessed the 5' RACE reads and keeps a single row for each CDR3 protein, giving no DNA. This sample contains under 500,000 distinct CDR3 sequences. The sequencing input was blood T cells: a sorted CD56 or NKG2C T cell subset, CD4+ or CD8+ T cells, or bulk PBMC T cells (not recorded which). These receptors came from a woman aged 18 to 75 in good health.

V gene TRBV19 combines with J gene TRBJ1-2; TCRdb reports TRBD1, a call that lacks DNA to check it against. CDR3 length equals 14 residues. The V gene's germline CDR1 is LNHDA and CDR2 SQIVND (reference sequence). The chain's CDR3 is CASSMAGQSYGYTF.

V usage is TRBV20-1 and J usage is TRBJ1-2; checking the TCRdb D call of TRBD1 is not possible without DNA. Germline-derived CDR1 and CDR2 are DFQATT and SNEGSKA (reference sequence). The CDR3 has 16 residues. CDR3 sequence reads: CSARASTWAANYGYTF.

The V call is TRBV12-3 or TRBV12-4, the J call TRBJ1-4; TCRdb picks TRBD1, but there is no DNA to check that call. The CDR3 loop spans 15 amino acids. CDR3 sequence: CASSRTPGRGEKLFF.

The chain recombines TRBV7-7 with TRBJ2-6. The germline V gene has CDR1 SSHAT and CDR2 FNYEAQ (reference sequence). The CDR3 runs 12 residues. This CDR3 is CFMGSGANVLTF.

The chain recombines TRBV5-8 with TRBJ2-1; the TCRdb call, TRBD2, lacks DNA for checking. CDR3 length equals 14 residues. CDR1 is SGHTS and CDR2 is YDEGEE in the germline V gene. This chain's CDR3 is CASSLRRVGNEQFF. Looking up the rest from reference TRBV5-8 and TRBJ2-1 gives the full variable domain: EAGVTQSPTHLIKTRGQQATLRCSPISGHTSVYWYQQALGLGLQFLLWYDEGEERNRGNFPPRFSGRQFPNYSSELNVNALELEDSALYLCASSLRRVGNEQFFGPGTRLTVL.

The gene calls are TRBV6-1 and TRBJ2-7; the D gene TCRdb calls, TRBD1, cannot be checked with no DNA. The CDR3 contains 14 residues. The germline gives CDR1 MNHNS, CDR2 SASEGT. This chain's CDR3 is CASSPWQGAYEQYF.

The chain couples TRBV20-1 to TRBJ2-1; the D gene TCRdb calls, TRBD2, cannot be checked with no DNA. The CDR3 is 13 amino acids. Germline loops: CDR1 DFQATT, CDR2 SNEGSKA (reference sequence). CDR3 loop: CSASGTRPDEQFF.

The V and J genes are TRBV24-1 and TRBJ2-1; TCRdb outputs TRBD1, but without DNA this stays unchecked. This CDR3 contains 15 residues. CDR1 KGHDR and CDR2 SFDVKD come from the germline V gene. The CDR3 loop reads CATSDPGQGKDEQFF.

The CDR3 here is CASSGYSGSTYNEQFF. The rearrangement joins TRBV27 to TRBJ2-1; no DNA is available, so the TRBD2 call from TCRdb remains unchecked. The V gene's germline CDR1 is MNHEY and CDR2 SMNVEV (reference sequence). The CDR3 loop spans 16 amino acids.

The chain combines TRBV6-5 with TRBJ2-1. The CDR3 consists of 14 residues. From germline, CDR1 is MNHEY and CDR2 SVGAGI. The CDR3 loop reads CASSYPRGGNEQFF.

The rearrangement links TRBV7-8 to TRBJ2-3; the TRBD1 assignment by TCRdb is unverifiable without DNA. The CDR3 is 16 amino acids. Per germline, CDR1 SGHVS and CDR2 FQNEAQ. This CDR3 reads CASSLIYGGAVDTQYF.

The rearrangement uses TRBV29-1 and TRBJ2-1; TCRdb's assignment of TRBD1 cannot be checked, as there is no DNA. The CDR3 runs 14 residues. From germline, CDR1 is SQVTM and CDR2 ANQGSEA. CDR3 protein: CSVEWGANYNEQFF.

V is TRBV12-3 or TRBV12-4 and J is TRBJ2-3; checking the TCRdb D call of TRBD2 is not possible without DNA. The CDR3 loop spans 14 amino acids. The CDR3 here is CASRLLAGGSTQYF.

This chain's CDR3 is CASSEYGSGGGMYGYTF. The chain carries TRBV25-1 and TRBJ1-2; TCRdb calls TRBD1, which cannot be checked without DNA. Germline-derived CDR1 and CDR2 are MGHDK and SYGVNS. The CDR3 is made up of 17 amino acids.

This chain connects TRBV4-3 to TRBJ2-2; TCRdb's assignment of TRBD2 cannot be checked, as there is no DNA. The CDR3 has 17 residues. Germline V lookup: CDR1 LGHNA, CDR2 YSLEER. Here the CDR3 reads CASSQVLAGGLTGELFF.

The chain uses TRBV28 and TRBJ2-1; TCRdb gives TRBD1 as the D gene, but with no DNA this cannot be confirmed. The CDR3 loop spans 15 amino acids. CDR1 is MDHEN and CDR2 is SYDVKM in the germline V gene. This CDR3 reads CATTPRGNLRGEQFF.

The rearrangement uses TRBV29-1 and TRBJ1-1; TCRdb returns TRBD1, unconfirmable since there is no DNA. This CDR3 is built from 13 residues. Germline V gives CDR1 SQVTM, CDR2 ANQGSEA. The CDR3 region is CSVRGRSDTEAFF.

This chain joins TRBV20-1 and TRBJ2-7; lacking DNA, the TRBD1 call made by TCRdb goes unchecked. The CDR3 covers 13 residues. Per germline, CDR1 DFQATT and CDR2 SNEGSKA (reference sequence). CDR3 region: CSARSGTSYEQYF.

This chain joins TRBV6-1 and TRBJ2-4. The CDR3 consists of 15 residues. Germline V gives CDR1 MNHNS, CDR2 SASEGT. CDR3 in amino acids: CASRPTWTAKNIQYF.

This rearrangement joins TRBV10-3 to TRBJ2-3; TCRdb outputs TRBD1, but without DNA this stays unchecked. Germline CDR1 is ENHRY and CDR2 is SYGVKD. CDR3 size: 14 residues. The CDR3 sequence is CAISRDRDTDTQYF.

The chain's CDR3 is CASRNPQGSSEKLFF. The chain has TRBV12-3 or TRBV12-4 and TRBJ1-4; the TRBD1 assignment by TCRdb is unverifiable without DNA. This CDR3 has 15 amino acids.

The genes are TRBV20-1 and TRBJ2-1. CDR1 is DFQATT and CDR2 is SNEGSKA in the germline V gene (reference sequence). The CDR3 has 14 amino acids. The CDR3 region is CSARFSWSYNEQFF.

The chain combines TRBV20-1 with TRBJ2-3; TCRdb picks TRBD1, but there is no DNA to check that call. CDR3 length: 16 amino acids. Germline CDR1 reads DFQATT; CDR2 reads SNEGSKA (reference sequence). CDR3 region: CSARDAGGDGTDTQYF.

The chain recombines TRBV12-3 or TRBV12-4 with TRBJ2-2; without DNA, the TCRdb call of TRBD1 cannot be checked. This CDR3 region has 17 residues. This chain's CDR3 is CASSPGQGIANTGELFF.

The chain links TRBV7-9 to TRBJ1-4; TCRdb calls TRBD1, which cannot be checked without DNA. Germline assignment: CDR1 SEHNR and CDR2 FQNEAQ (reference sequence). This CDR3 spans 13 amino acids. This chain's CDR3 is CASSLRGGEQLFF.

CDR3 protein: CSARPTSGGAYEQFF. The genes are TRBV20-1 and TRBJ2-1; the D call of TRBD2 rests on TCRdb alone, since no DNA is present to check it. This CDR3 spans 15 amino acids. CDR1 is DFQATT and CDR2 is SNEGSKA in the germline V gene (reference sequence).

This chain links TRBV20-1 with TRBJ2-1; TCRdb's D call of TRBD2 is untestable without DNA. CDR3 length: 11 amino acids. Germline V gene sequence: CDR1 DFQATT, CDR2 SNEGSKA (reference sequence). The CDR3 loop is CSARGPSFPTF.